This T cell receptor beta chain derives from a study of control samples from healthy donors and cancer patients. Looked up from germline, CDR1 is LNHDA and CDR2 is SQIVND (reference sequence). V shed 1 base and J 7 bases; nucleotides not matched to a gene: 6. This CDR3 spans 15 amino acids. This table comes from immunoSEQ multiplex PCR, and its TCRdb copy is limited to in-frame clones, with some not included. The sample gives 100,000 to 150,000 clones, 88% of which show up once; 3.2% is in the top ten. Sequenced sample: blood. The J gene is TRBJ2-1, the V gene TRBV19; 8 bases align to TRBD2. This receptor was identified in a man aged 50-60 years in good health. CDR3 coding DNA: TGTGCCAGTAGTATAGCCGGGGGGGCTAGAAATGAGCAGTTCTTC. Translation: CASSIAGGARNEQFF.